The rows below give T cell receptor beta chains drawn from one sample of a study of T cell repertoires in cytomegalovirus infection. TCRdb reanalysed the reads using MiXCR and keeps one entry per CDR3 protein. The sample holds around 340,000 distinct CDR3 sequences; under 35% are singletons and the top ten take roughly 20%. Their cognate antigens are unknown. The sequencing used cultured PBMCs, collected from culture after CMV antigen stimulation. Every receptor here comes from a human donor in good health (CMV status not recorded). Some clones in this sample may be carry-over from other donors' samples. Each CDR3 is given with its conserved first and last residue. The D gene is left open where the match is weak. Only part of the rows carry a size: once, few, many, or a class if the clone is expanded.

CDR3 protein | CDR3 DNA | D gene | J gene | V gene | clone size
CATLRTGTNTEAFF | TGTGCCACCCTGCGGACAGGGACCAACACTGAAGCTTTCTTT | TRBD1 | TRBJ1-1 | TRBV12-3/TRBV12-4 | NA
CASSQEGLGQENYEQYF | TGTGCCAGCAGCCAAGAAGGGTTGGGACAGGAGAACTACGAGCAGTACTTC | TRBD1 | TRBJ2-7 | TRBV4-2 | NA
CASSPGGESWLVSGSNEKLFF | TGTGCCAGCAGTCCAGGGGGCGAGAGCTGGCTTGTTAGCGGATCTAATGAAAAACTGTTTTTT | TRBD1 | TRBJ1-4 | TRBV6-5 | few
CASSLDFYNEQFF | TGTGCCAGCAGCTTAGACTTCTACAATGAGCAGTTCTTC | NA | TRBJ2-1 | TRBV7-3 | NA
CASSSSDSTDTQYF | TGTGCCAGCAGCTCTAGCGATAGCACAGATACGCAGTATTTT | NA | TRBJ2-3 | TRBV6-5 | NA
CASSLSTGDNQPQHF | TGTGCCAGCAGTCTTTCGACAGGGGACAATCAGCCCCAGCATTTT | TRBD1 | TRBJ1-5 | TRBV6-1 | many
CASRRDGATNEKLFF | TGTGCCAGCAGGCGGGACGGGGCCACTAATGAAAAACTGTTTTTT | NA | TRBJ1-4 | TRBV2 | NA
CASRGGQGASNEKLFF | TGTGCCAGCAGAGGGGGACAGGGGGCTTCAAATGAAAAACTGTTTTTT | TRBD1 | TRBJ1-4 | TRBV6-6 | NA
CSALRGASYNEQFF | TGCAGTGCTCTCCGGGGGGCCTCCTACAATGAGCAGTTCTTC | NA | TRBJ2-1 | TRBV20-1 | few
CAISESGAKNIQYF | TGTGCCATCAGTGAGTCTGGGGCCAAAAACATTCAGTACTTC | NA | TRBJ2-4 | TRBV10-3 | NA
CASRQEDRGSGKLFF | TGTGCCAGTAGGCAAGAGGACAGGGGAAGCGGAAAACTGTTTTTT | TRBD1 | TRBJ1-4 | TRBV19 | few
CASSSQGSDTQYF | TGTGCCAGCAGCTCACAGGGTTCAGATACGCAGTATTTT | NA | TRBJ2-3 | TRBV7-7 | few
CASSSDPTDTQYF | TGTGCCAGCAGCTCCGACCCCACAGATACGCAGTATTTT | NA | TRBJ2-3 | TRBV7-8 | many
CAWKRGLYSNQPQHF | TGTGCCTGGAAACGTGGTCTTTATAGCAATCAGCCCCAGCATTTT | NA | TRBJ1-5 | TRBV30 | NA
CASSIGRDNTGELFF | TGTGCCAGTAGTATAGGGCGGGACAACACCGGGGAGCTGTTTTTT | NA | TRBJ2-2 | TRBV19 | NA
CASSITGAYGYTF | TGTGCCAGTAGTATTACAGGGGCCTATGGCTACACCTTC | TRBD1 | TRBJ1-2 | TRBV19 | few
CASRTQGAVVEQYF | TGTGCCAGCAGGACACAGGGGGCGGTGGTCGAGCAGTACTTC | TRBD1 | TRBJ2-7 | TRBV6-2/TRBV6-3 | NA
CASSDSTGGRWETQYF | TGTGCCAGCAGCGACTCGACAGGAGGTCGTTGGGAGACCCAGTACTTC | NA | TRBJ2-5 | TRBV11-2 | few
CASSYGAPRSSYNEQFF | TGTGCCAGCAGTTACGGGGCGCCGAGGAGCTCCTACAATGAGCAGTTCTTC | NA | TRBJ2-1 | TRBV6-6 | few
CASSGQGNEKLFF | TGTGCCAGCAGCGGACAGGGGAATGAAAAACTGTTTTTT | TRBD1 | TRBJ1-4 | TRBV7-2 | NA
CASSAGQDLYEQYF | TGTGCCAGCAGTGCCGGACAGGACTTATACGAGCAGTACTTC | TRBD1 | TRBJ2-7 | TRBV27 | NA
CASSSEIAISYEQYF | TGTGCCAGCAGCTCAGAGATAGCGATTTCCTACGAGCAGTACTTC | NA | TRBJ2-7 | TRBV5-5 | NA
CASSPQTGILEKLFF | TGTGCCAGCAGCCCTCAGACAGGGATCCTTGAAAAACTGTTTTTT | TRBD1 | TRBJ1-4 | TRBV7-9 | NA
CASTPRGGRGLYGYTF | TGTGCCAGCACCCCTAGGGGGGGCAGGGGCCTTTATGGCTACACCTTC | NA | TRBJ1-2 | TRBV6-6 | NA
CASSLGTGRTEAFF | TGTGCCAGCAGCCTTGGGACAGGGAGGACTGAAGCTTTCTTT | TRBD1 | TRBJ1-1 | TRBV7-6 | many
CASSVLAGGLDTQYF | TGTGCCAGCAGCGTACTAGCGGGAGGATTAGATACGCAGTATTTT | TRBD2 | TRBJ2-3 | TRBV9 | many
CATSRDVGITGELFF | TGTGCCACCAGCAGAGATGTAGGTATCACCGGGGAGCTGTTTTTT | NA | TRBJ2-2 | TRBV15 | NA
CASTTSGGSSSGANVLTF | TGTGCCAGCACCACTAGCGGAGGGTCGAGCTCTGGGGCCAACGTCCTGACTTTC | TRBD2 | TRBJ2-6 | TRBV7-6 | NA
CASSVGLDTEAFF | TGCGCCAGCAGTGTCGGACTGGACACTGAAGCTTTCTTT | NA | TRBJ1-1 | TRBV10-1 | many
CATSRQGAYNSPLHF | TGTGCCACCAGCAGGCAGGGCGCCTATAATTCACCCCTCCACTTT | NA | TRBJ1-6 | TRBV15 | NA
CATTGDSNQPQHF | TGTGCCACCACGGGGGATAGCAATCAGCCCCAGCATTTT | NA | TRBJ1-5 | TRBV2 | NA
CASSRQGSRDEKLFF | TGTGCCAGCAGCCGGCAGGGTAGCCGGGATGAAAAACTGTTTTTT | NA | TRBJ1-4 | TRBV3-1 | NA
CASSAHSDTGELFF | TGTGCCAGCAGCGCCCACTCGGACACCGGGGAGCTGTTTTTT | NA | TRBJ2-2 | TRBV9 | NA
CASSKDRANTGELFF | TGTGCCAGCAGCAAGGACAGGGCGAACACCGGGGAGCTGTTTTTT | TRBD1 | TRBJ2-2 | TRBV12-3/TRBV12-4 | NA
CASSASPGFGPNSYEQYF | TGTGCCAGCAGTGCCTCCCCTGGATTCGGACCCAACTCCTACGAGCAGTACTTC | NA | TRBJ2-7 | TRBV25-1 | few
CASSPAGSGQHF | TGTGCCAGCAGCCCGGCCGGTTCGGGTCAGCATTTT | NA | TRBJ1-5 | TRBV6-1 | few
CASSKNRGPMNTEAFF | TGCGCCAGCAGCAAAAACAGGGGTCCCATGAACACTGAAGCTTTCTTT | TRBD1 | TRBJ1-1 | TRBV5-1 | NA
CASTLDRQLDTGELFF | TGTGCCAGCACCCTCGACCGCCAGTTGGACACCGGGGAGCTGTTTTTT | NA | TRBJ2-2 | TRBV5-5 | few